These T cell receptor beta chains were read from a single sample in a study of OX40 agonist ivuxolimab in advanced cancers. TCRdb keeps only in-frame clones here, not all; method: immunoSEQ multiplex PCR. Of some 70,000 clones in the sample, 80% to 95% were seen once. The starting material was CD4+ or CD8+ T cells sorted from blood, obtained in a trial of the OX40 agonist ivuxolimab. The receptors originated from an adult with an advanced solid tumor such as melanoma, head and neck, liver or kidney cancer. Each CDR3 is given with its conserved first and last residue. D genes are given only for firm matches. The size field is filled for only some rows; it gives once, few, many or a size class.

J gene,D gene,clone size,V gene,CDR3 protein,CDR3 DNA
TRBJ1-2,TRBD1,NA,TRBV11-3,CASSARDSYLANYGYTF,TGTGCCAGCAGCGCCCGGGACAGCTACCTAGCTAACTATGGCTACACCTTC
TRBJ2-5,NA,NA,TRBV11-3,CASSFGETQYF,TGTGCCAGCAGCTTTGGTGAGACCCAGTACTTC
TRBJ1-2,TRBD1,NA,TRBV10-2,CASSEVGQASGYTF,TGCGCCAGCAGTGAAGTGGGACAGGCCTCTGGCTACACCTTC
TRBJ2-1,TRBD2,NA,TRBV18,CASQTQSGRPYNEQFF,TGTGCCAGCCAGACCCAGAGCGGGAGACCCTACAATGAGCAGTTCTTC
TRBJ1-5,NA,NA,TRBV5-6,CASSLGELQPQHF,TGTGCCAGCAGCTTGGGGGAACTTCAGCCCCAGCATTTT
TRBJ1-6,NA,NA,TRBV11-2,CASSLGHRDSPLHF,TGTGCCAGCAGCTTAGGGCACAGAGATTCACCCCTCCACTTT
TRBJ2-3,TRBD2,NA,TRBV11-2,CASSLRLAGMDTQYF,TGTGCCAGCAGCTTACGACTAGCGGGGATGGATACGCAGTATTTT
TRBJ2-1,NA,NA,TRBV9,CASSVRGMGEQFF,TGTGCCAGCAGCGTACGCGGGATGGGTGAGCAGTTCTTC
TRBJ2-1,TRBD2,NA,TRBV30,CAWSYALAGGPNEQFF,TGTGCCTGGAGTTATGCCCTGGCGGGGGGGCCCAATGAGCAGTTCTTC
TRBJ2-3,NA,NA,TRBV7-3,CASSLTGSDTQYF,TGTGCCAGCAGCTTAACGGGATCGGATACGCAGTATTTT
TRBJ2-1,NA,NA,TRBV7-3,CASSLASSEYNEQFF,TGTGCCAGCAGCTTAGCGTCTAGCGAGTACAATGAGCAGTTCTTC
TRBJ2-3,NA,NA,TRBV10-3,CAISNIALMADTQYF,TGTGCCATCAGTAACATAGCCTTGATGGCAGATACGCAGTATTTT
TRBJ2-2,NA,once,TRBV5-1,CASSLSANTGELFF,TGCGCCAGCAGCTTATCCGCGAACACCGGGGAGCTGTTTTTT
TRBJ2-1,NA,NA,TRBV9,CASSVGYRVNNEQFF,TGTGCCAGCAGCGTGGGATACAGGGTGAATAATGAGCAGTTCTTC
TRBJ2-7,TRBD1,NA,TRBV5-1,CASSISDRAYEQYF,TGCGCCAGCAGCATCTCCGACAGGGCGTACGAGCAGTACTTC
TRBJ1-1,NA,NA,TRBV9,CASRDGTSERAFF,TGTGCCAGCAGAGATGGGACATCGGAGCGGGCTTTCTTT
TRBJ2-1,TRBD2,NA,TRBV7-9,CASSFLGGLGSYNEQFF,TGTGCCAGCAGCTTCCTAGGGGGACTAGGGTCCTACAATGAGCAGTTCTTC
TRBJ1-2,TRBD1,NA,TRBV6-1,CAINDRGLYGYTF,TGTGCCATAAACGACAGGGGGCTCTATGGCTACACCTTC
TRBJ2-7,NA,NA,TRBV4-2,CASSQERGISYEQYF,TGTGCCAGCAGCCAAGAACGAGGGATTTCCTACGAGCAGTACTTC
TRBJ1-2,NA,NA,TRBV5-6,CASSLVTGANYGYTF,TGTGCCAGCAGCTTGGTGACAGGAGCTAACTATGGCTACACCTTC
TRBJ1-2,TRBD1,once,TRBV30,CARQRQGLGGDYGYTF,TGTGCCCGCCAGAGACAGGGGCTCGGGGGGGACTATGGCTACACCTTC
TRBJ2-1,TRBD2,NA,TRBV7-3,CASSLRGTSGNNEQFF,TGTGCCAGCAGCTTAAGGGGAACTAGCGGGAACAATGAGCAGTTCTTC
TRBJ2-1,NA,NA,TRBV11-3,CASSLGQQGLPQFF,TGTGCCAGCAGCTTAGGACAACAGGGCCTGCCGCAGTTCTTC
TRBJ2-3,NA,NA,TRBV19,CASRATSVADTQYF,TGTGCCAGTAGAGCTACTAGTGTTGCAGATACGCAGTATTTT
TRBJ2-1,TRBD2,NA,TRBV19,CASSIASGLSYNEQFF,TGTGCCAGTAGTATTGCTAGCGGACTATCCTACAATGAGCAGTTCTTC
TRBJ2-2,NA,NA,TRBV6-6,CASSYSGPLNTGELFF,TGTGCCAGCAGTTACTCAGGACCGCTGAACACCGGGGAGCTGTTTTTT
TRBJ2-7,TRBD1,NA,TRBV19,CASSKGDRVGEQYF,TGTGCCAGTTCTAAAGGGGACAGGGTCGGCGAGCAGTACTTC
TRBJ2-1,NA,NA,TRBV4-2,CASSPLGVIGNEQFF,TGTGCCAGCAGCCCCCTTGGGGTGATTGGCAATGAGCAGTTCTTC
TRBJ2-1,TRBD2,once,TRBV5-1,CASSPRTSGGYNEQFF,TGCGCCAGCAGCCCCCGGACTAGCGGGGGGTACAATGAGCAGTTCTTC
TRBJ1-2,NA,NA,TRBV25-1,CASSPAHDYGYTF,TGTGCCAGCTCCCCCGCCCATGACTATGGCTACACCTTC
TRBJ2-3,TRBD2,NA,TRBV28,CASSLAGDTQYF,TGTGCCAGCAGTCTAGCGGGAGATACGCAGTATTTT
TRBJ2-2,TRBD1,NA,TRBV7-6,CASSSQGATTGELFF,TGTGCCAGCAGCTCACAGGGGGCTACCACCGGGGAGCTGTTTTTT
TRBJ2-1,NA,NA,TRBV9,CASSLYSEQFF,TGTGCCAGCAGCTTATACTCTGAGCAGTTCTTC
TRBJ2-7,NA,NA,TRBV19,CASSSGQLVREQYF,TGTGCCAGTAGTTCCGGACAGTTGGTACGCGAGCAGTACTTC
TRBJ2-2,NA,NA,TRBV7-9,CASSLGQNTGELFF,TGTGCCAGCAGCTTGGGACAGAACACCGGGGAGCTGTTTTTT